Following are 25 T cell receptor beta chains from one sample sequenced in a study of T cell repertoires in cytomegalovirus infection. These receptors lack a known antigen. One entry per CDR3 protein, called by TCRdb with MiXCR from the reads. The sample lists roughly 570,000 distinct CDR3 sequences, approximately 40% occurring once. Sequencing used cultured PBMCs, obtained from culture after CMV antigen stimulation. The receptors stem from a human donor in good health (CMV status not recorded). Some clones in this sample may be carry-over from other donors' samples.

The CDR3 is CASRSGGAGNTIYF. The CDR3, as DNA: TGTGCCAGCAGATCAGGGGGCGCGGGAAACACCATATATTTT. This chain joins TRBV7-8 and TRBJ1-3, with 8 positions matching TRBD1. Germline lookup yields CDR1 SGHVS and CDR2 FQNEAQ. The CDR3 sequence is 14 residues long. V lost 6 bases, J lost 4 bases, and 5 bases stayed unmatched.

The V and J genes are TRBV2 and TRBJ2-3; D gene unclear. The CDR3 length is 14 residues. From germline, CDR1 is SNHLY and CDR2 FYNNEI. V was shortened by 1 base and J by 0 bases, with 5 bases between the two germline ends. The CDR3 coding sequence is TGTGCCAGCAGTGAAGTAAGAAGCACAGATACGCAGTATTTT. Its translation is CASSEVRSTDTQYF.

This chain links TRBV5-4 with TRBJ2-5; possibly TRBD1 for D (6 bases). Germline V CDR1 and CDR2: SGHNT, YYREEE (reference sequence). The CDR3 length is 15 residues. Trimming took 1 base from V and 1 from J, leaving 11 bases between them. The CDR3 sequence is CASSLPGQIQETQYF. The CDR3, as DNA: TGTGCCAGCAGCTTGCCCGGACAGATCCAAGAGACCCAGTACTTC.

This clonotype was seen a few times. This rearrangement joins TRBV28 to TRBJ2-5; D remains unclear. In germline, CDR1 is MDHEN, CDR2 SYDVKM. Trimming pared 3 bases from V and 3 bases from J, leaving 17 bases between. This CDR3 contains 16 residues. The CDR3 DNA reads as TGTGCCAGCAGTTTTTCGGGCTACCCGGAGAAAGAGACCCAGTACTTC. Residues: CASSFSGYPEKETQYF.

The chain has TRBV29-1 and TRBJ2-5; 11 bases align to TRBD2. V shed 3 bases and J 5 bases; nucleotides not matched to a gene: 5. CDR1 SQVTM and CDR2 ANQGSEA come from the germline V gene. The length of the CDR3 is 14 residues. CDR3 sequence: CSVDYPSGGETQYF. As DNA, the CDR3 is TGCAGCGTTGATTATCCTAGCGGGGGGGAGACCCAGTACTTC.

This clonotype has at least ten counts. The rearrangement joins TRBV7-2 to TRBJ1-2, with TRBD1 as a possible D gene (5 bases). V gave up 5 bases and J gave up 3 bases, with 16 bases separating them. CDR1 is SGHTA and CDR2 is FQGNSA in the germline V gene. The length of the CDR3 is 15 residues. Written as DNA, the CDR3 is TGTGCCAGCAGCCGCCTTCTCCGGGGCGACTATGGCTACACCTTC. Its protein is CASSRLLRGDYGYTF.

This rearrangement joins TRBV7-9 to TRBJ1-3, with D uncertain. Trimming took off 5 bases at V and 3 bases at J, with 11 bases between the two ends. This CDR3 spans 14 amino acids. Germline loops: CDR1 SEHNR, CDR2 FQNEAQ (reference sequence). The CDR3 nucleotides read TGTGCCAGCAGCCCCGGAACCTTTGGAAACACCATATATTTT. This sequence encodes CASSPGTFGNTIYF.

The chain couples TRBV7-8 to TRBJ2-5; tentative D call: TRBD1 (6 bases). Trimming took off 2 bases at V and 4 bases at J, with 11 bases between the two ends. CDR3 length: 14 residues. CDR1 and CDR2 (germline): SGHVS, FQNEAQ. CDR3 bases: TGTGCCAGCAGCTTAACCCTAGGGGGAGAGACCCAGTACTTC. Translation: CASSLTLGGETQYF.

This clonotype has only a few counts. V and J are TRBV28 and TRBJ2-7, with unresolved D. Trimming removed 4 bases from V and 0 bases from J, with 16 bases in between. The length of the CDR3 is 16 residues. Germline V gives CDR1 MDHEN, CDR2 SYDVKM. CDR3 bases: TGTGCCAGCAGTTCGCCCCGATCAGATAACTCCTACGAGCAGTACTTC. Residues: CASSSPRSDNSYEQYF.

The chain couples TRBV19 to TRBJ2-1, with a possible D match to TRBD2 (6 bases). CDR1 LNHDA and CDR2 SQIVND come from the germline V gene (reference sequence). The V gene lost 5 bases and the J gene lost 7 bases, with 15 bases spanning the gap. The CDR3 sequence is 14 residues long. The CDR3, as DNA: TGTGCCAGTAGTTCACCGGGACTTTCAAATGAGCAGTTCTTC. It codes for CASSSPGLSNEQFF.

The chain uses TRBV7-2 and TRBJ2-5; 8 bases are a match to TRBD2. Germline V gene data show CDR1 as SGHTA and CDR2 as FQGNSA. This CDR3 region has 15 residues. Germline trimming cut 3 bases from V and 4 bases from J; bases unmatched to any gene: 7. The CDR3 DNA sequence: TGTGCCAGCAGCTTTCAGCGGGGGAAAGGAGAGACCCAGTACTTC. This translates into CASSFQRGKGETQYF.

V is TRBV19 and J is TRBJ1-1, with no clear D. The V end lost 6 bases, the J end lost 4 bases, and 12 bases lay between the germline ends. Germline CDR1 reads LNHDA; CDR2 reads SQIVND (reference sequence). The CDR3 length is 13 residues. The CDR3 DNA is TGTGCCAGTAGCCTCAGAGCTTTCACTGAAGCTTTCTTT. Its translation: CASSLRAFTEAFF. The variable domain in full, with the rest retrieved from reference TRBV19 and TRBJ1-1, is DGGITQSPKYLFRKEGQNVTLSCEQNLNHDAMYWYRQDPGQGLRLIYYSQIVNDFQKGDIAEGYSVSREKKESFPLTVTSAQKNPTAFYLCASSLRAFTEAFFGQGTRLTVV.

This clonotype turned up a few times. The CDR3 nucleotides are TGTGCCAGCAGGGAACAGGGACTCGAGCAGTACTTC. It encodes CASREQGLEQYF. The chain joins TRBV12-3 or TRBV12-4 to TRBJ2-7; D may correspond to TRBD1 or TRBD2 (6 bases each). The CDR3 is 12 amino acids. Between the trimmed V and J ends, which lost 6 bases and 6 bases, there was a span of 12 bases.

The chain couples TRBV19 to TRBJ2-1, with TRBD2 identical over 7 bases. CDR1 and CDR2 (germline): LNHDA, SQIVND (reference sequence). The V and J ends lost 5 bases and 9 bases, in that order; junction bases with no gene match: 10. The CDR3 is 14 residues long. DNA for the CDR3: TGTGCCAGTAGTCCCCTGGGGCGGGAGCTTGAGCAGTTCTTC. It is translated as CASSPLGRELEQFF.

The chain has TRBV7-4 and TRBJ1-2; 8 bases agree with TRBD1. The CDR3 runs to 14 residues. V lost 5 bases and J lost 2; bases outside the gene matches: 4. Germline loops: CDR1 SGHVT, CDR2 SQSDAQ. The CDR3: CASSPWDRNYGYTF. CDR3 nucleotides: TGTGCCAGCAGCCCTTGGGACAGGAACTATGGCTACACCTTC. The variable domain in full, completed from reference TRBV7-4 and TRBJ1-2, reads GAGVSQSPRYKVAKRGRDVALRCDSISGHVTLYWYRQTLGQGSEVLTYSQSDAQRDKSGRPSGRFSAERPERSVSTLKIQRTEQGDSAVYLCASSPWDRNYGYTFGSGTRLTVV.

This chain uses TRBV2 with TRBJ2-5; D is possibly TRBD2 (5 bases). The length of the CDR3 is 12 residues. The germline CDR1 and CDR2 sequences are SNHLY and FYNNEI. The germline V and J ends were trimmed by 10 bases and 1 base, with 10 bases remaining between them. CDR3 sequence reads: CATGITQETQYF. The CDR3 DNA sequence: TGTGCCACCGGGATCACCCAAGAGACCCAGTACTTC.

This clonotype was counted many times. The rearrangement uses TRBV5-6 and TRBJ1-2, with D tentatively TRBD1 (5 bases). Germline V lookup: CDR1 SGHDT, CDR2 YYEEEE. Trimming removed 4 bases at V and 10 bases at J, with 17 bases between. The CDR3 covers 13 residues. The CDR3 coding sequence is TGTGCCAGCAGCACCATCGGGGCCGCCACCTACACCTTC. It yields the protein CASSTIGAATYTF.

This clonotype showed up just a few times. The V gene is TRBV6-6, the J gene TRBJ1-4, with D uncertain. V was shortened by 2 bases and J by 3 bases, with 13 bases between the two germline ends. The CDR3 totals 16 residues. Germline V gene lookup returns CDR1 MNHNY and CDR2 SVGAGI (reference sequence). The CDR3: CASSYIREEANEKLFF. Here the CDR3 DNA reads TGTGCCAGCAGTTACATTCGGGAGGAGGCTAATGAAAAACTGTTTTTT.

This clonotype showed up just a few times. The V and J genes are TRBV10-3 and TRBJ1-1; D might be TRBD1 (6 bases). The CDR3 is 12 amino acids. The germline V gene encodes CDR1 ENHRY and CDR2 SYGVKD. V shed 6 bases and J shed 11 bases, with 16 bases lying between them. The CDR3 protein is CAISNTGTRAFF. DNA of the CDR3: TGTGCCATCAGCAACACAGGGACACGGGCTTTCTTT.

The chain is built from TRBV20-1 and TRBJ2-2, with TRBD1 identical over 7 bases. CDR3 size: 15 residues. With 0 bases clipped from V and 5 bases from J, the junction kept 6 bases outside the gene matches. CDR1 and CDR2 from the germline V gene are DFQATT and SNEGSKA (reference sequence). The CDR3 spells CSARDGPGGTGELFF. The CDR3 DNA sequence: TGCAGTGCTAGAGATGGGCCAGGGGGAACCGGGGAGCTGTTTTTT.

This chain joins TRBV6-6 and TRBJ2-5; TRBD2 agrees at 7 bases. With 2 bases clipped from V and 1 base from J, the junction kept 1 base outside the gene matches. Germline assignment: CDR1 MNHNY and CDR2 SVGAGI (reference sequence). The CDR3 spans 14 residues. Written as DNA, the CDR3 is TGTGCCAGCAGTTACGGGGGGGGCCAAGAGACCCAGTACTTC. Translation gives CASSYGGGQETQYF.

This chain uses TRBV18 with TRBJ1-1, with D possibly matching TRBD1 (5 bases). Trimming removed 3 bases from V and 12 bases from J, with 17 bases in between. Germline CDR1 KGHSH, CDR2 LQKENI. The CDR3 runs to 13 residues. The CDR3 coding sequence is TGTGCCAGCTCACCCGGGGACCTCTCGGGTCCTTTCTTT. Encoded protein: CASSPGDLSGPFF.

The chain recombines TRBV18 with TRBJ2-1; D may match TRBD1 or TRBD2 (5 bases each). The V and J ends lost 3 bases and 3 bases respectively, with 9 bases between them. Germline V lookup: CDR1 KGHSH, CDR2 LQKENI. This CDR3 comprises 14 residues. CDR3 amino acids: CASSPGPNYNEQFF. The CDR3 bases are TGTGCCAGCTCACCGGGACCGAACTACAATGAGCAGTTCTTC.

V and J are TRBV29-1 and TRBJ2-5; D is perhaps TRBD1 or TRBD2 (5 bases each). The germline V gene encodes CDR1 SQVTM and CDR2 ANQGSEA. Trimming stripped 7 bases from V and 5 bases from J, with 14 bases between. The CDR3 is made up of 12 amino acids. The DNA of the CDR3 is TGCAGCGCGGTCTCCTGGGGGGAGACCCAGTACTTC. This gives the protein CSAVSWGETQYF.

This clonotype was seen only once. The CDR3 region has the DNA TGCAGCGTTGCCCGCCCGACAGGGCGCGATTATGGCTACACCTTC. Its protein is CSVARPTGRDYGYTF. V usage is TRBV29-1 and J usage is TRBJ1-2, with 7 bases lining up with TRBD1. J lost 5 bases, V lost 4 bases, and 13 bases had no gene match. The germline V gene encodes CDR1 SQVTM and CDR2 ANQGSEA. The CDR3 is 15 residues long.